Ten or more counts support the clone carrying this T cell receptor beta chain. Its antigen is still unknown. Trimming at V came to 3 bases and at J to 10 bases, leaving 5 bases not matched to a gene. The CDR3 covers 14 residues. Germline V lookup: CDR1 SGHTA, CDR2 FQGNSA. This entry is derived from a study of T cell repertoires in cytomegalovirus infection. TCRdb itself ran the reads through MiXCR, one entry per CDR3 protein. The sample contains roughly 570,000 distinct CDR3 sequences, roughly 43% of which appear only once. General study findings and limits: Identification of carriers of CMV plus the relevant HLA was performed using cumulative public TCR beta family frequency.

The sequencing here drew on cultured PBMCs, taken from culture after CMV antigen stimulation. The sequence derives from a human donor in good health (CMV status not recorded). Some clones in this sample may be carry-over from other donors' samples. V and J are TRBV7-2 and TRBJ2-1, with 11 bases fitting TRBD2. In DNA form, the CDR3 reads TGTGCCAGCAGCTTTCGACTAGCGGGGAACGAGCAGTTCTTC. Translating gives CASSFRLAGNEQFF.